One sample yielded the 31 T cell receptor beta chains listed below, sequenced in a study of blood T cell repertoires in COVID-19. Data came from immunoSEQ multiplex PCR; TCRdb stores just in-frame clones and leaves some out. The sample lists over 90,000 clones; roughly 87% were seen once. Sequenced: peripheral blood. The receptors were sampled from a human donor in a cohort sampled during active COVID-19.

V is TRBV2 and J is TRBJ2-5, with D maybe TRBD1 (6 bases). The CDR3 spans 16 residues. The V gene's germline CDR1 is SNHLY and CDR2 FYNNEI. The V end lost 6 bases, the J end lost 2 bases, and 19 bases lay between the germline ends. Written as DNA, the CDR3 is TGTGCCAGCAGGGGGATACAGGGACGTTGGCAAGAGACCCAGTACTTC. This encodes CASRGIQGRWQETQYF.

Only one count was recorded for this clone. V usage is TRBV9 and J usage is TRBJ2-7, with 7 bases identical to TRBD1. The CDR3 runs 14 residues. Germline V gives CDR1 SGDLS, CDR2 YYNGEE. Losses at the gene ends were 3 bases for V and 1 base for J; bases not matched to a gene: 4. CDR3 DNA: TGTGCCAGCAGCGCAAGACAGGGTTCCTACGAGCAGTACTTC. It translates to CASSARQGSYEQYF. The variable domain in full, with the rest retrieved from reference TRBV9 and TRBJ2-7, is DSGVTQTPKHLITATGQRVTLRCSPRSGDLSVYWYQQSLDQGLQFLIQYYNGEERAKGNILERFSAQQFPDLHSELNLSSLELGDSALYFCASSARQGSYEQYFGPGTRLTVT.

The chain joins TRBV28 to TRBJ1-1, with D uncertain. Germline CDR1 MDHEN, CDR2 SYDVKM. CDR3 size: 11 residues. Trimming cost V 5 bases and J 6 bases, with 7 bases left between them. In DNA form, the CDR3 reads TGTGCCAGCAGTCACATCTCTGAAGCTTTCTTT. As protein: CASSHISEAFF.

This sequence joins TRBV7-9 and TRBJ2-4; TRBD1 is a possible D gene (6 bases). V lost 5 bases to trimming and J lost 8 bases, with 16 bases between them. CDR1 and CDR2 (germline): SEHNR, FQNEAQ (reference sequence). This CDR3 is built from 14 residues. CDR3 bases: TGTGCCAGCAGCGATAAGGGACAAAGGGACATTCAGTACTTC. This gives the protein CASSDKGQRDIQYF.

The chain links TRBV28 to TRBJ2-7; 7 bases match TRBD2. After removal of 6 bases from V and 3 bases from J, the junction contained 11 bases not matched to a gene. CDR1 MDHEN and CDR2 SYDVKM come from the germline V gene. The CDR3 has 15 residues. The CDR3 loop is CASRSRGRVGYEQYF. CDR3 bases: TGTGCCAGCAGGAGCCGGGGGAGGGTAGGCTACGAGCAGTACTTC.

The chain is built from TRBV28 and TRBJ2-1; 9 bases align to TRBD1. The trim removed 11 bases at V and 6 bases at J, leaving 11 bases unmatched. The CDR3 has 14 residues. Germline values: CDR1 MDHEN, CDR2 SYDVKM. The CDR3 region is CASHPRTGVNEQFF. The CDR3 coding sequence is TGTGCCTCCCACCCCCGGACAGGGGTCAATGAGCAGTTCTTC.

This chain joins TRBV7-9 and TRBJ2-4, with 7 bases aligning to TRBD2. The trim removed 0 bases at V and 6 bases at J, leaving 14 bases unmatched. Per germline, CDR1 SEHNR and CDR2 FQNEAQ (reference sequence). There are 18 residues in the CDR3. In DNA, the CDR3 is TGTGCCAGCAGCTTAGCGTCTAGCGGCAGCACTTTATTAAACATTCAGTACTTC. This gives the protein CASSLASSGSTLLNIQYF.

This chain uses TRBV3-1 (or the pseudogene TRBV3-2) with TRBJ2-5; no clear D. The CDR3 loop spans 15 amino acids. CDR1 is LGHDT and CDR2 is YNNKEL in the germline V gene (reference sequence). V dropped 1 base and J dropped 7 bases, with 16 bases sitting between them. The DNA of the CDR3 is TGTGCCAGCAGCCAAGGAAGTGCATCGGTTGGGACCCAGTACTTC. This translates into CASSQGSASVGTQYF.

This chain links TRBV5-1 with TRBJ2-7; 8 bases map to TRBD2. This CDR3 is built from 15 residues. V lost 0 bases and J lost 4; bases outside the gene matches: 6. Germline V gene lookup returns CDR1 SGHRS and CDR2 YFSETQ. CDR3 amino acids: CASSLGTAGAYEQYF. Here the CDR3 DNA reads TGCGCCAGCAGCTTGGGGACAGCGGGGGCGTACGAGCAGTACTTC.

Details on this clone: An end of the junction differs from the germline gene, which may be a read error. The chain uses TRBV6-6 and TRBJ2-1, with 9 nucleotides matching TRBD2. There are 18 residues in the CDR3. The V gene's germline CDR1 is MNHNY and CDR2 SVGAGI (reference sequence). The CDR3 coding sequence is TGTGCCAGCAGTCCACGGACTAGCGACCTCCCCTCCGACAATGAGCAGTTCTTC. Its translation: CASSPRTSDLPSDNEQFF.

CDR3 nucleotides: TGCGCCAGCAGCTTGGTAGGGAGAGGGGGCTACACCTTC. Translation gives CASSLVGRGGYTF. The chain combines TRBV5-1 with TRBJ1-2; D is ambiguous. CDR3 length: 13 amino acids. V was trimmed by 0 bases and J by 8 bases, leaving 11 bases between them. In germline, CDR1 is SGHRS, CDR2 YFSETQ. Combining the CDR3 with reference TRBV5-1 and TRBJ1-2 gives the whole variable domain KAGVTQTPRYLIKTRGQQVTLSCSPISGHRSVSWYQQTPGQGLQFLFEYFSETQRNKGNFPGRFSGRQFSNSRSEMNVSTLELGDSALYLCASSLVGRGGYTFGSGTRLTVV.

The chain recombines TRBV4-1 with TRBJ2-5, with 11 bases that match TRBD2. The CDR3 is 17 amino acids. Per the germline V gene, CDR1 is MGHRA and CDR2 is YSYEKL. The trim removed 3 bases at V and 3 bases at J, leaving 9 bases unmatched. This CDR3 is CASSQNLNSGREETQYF. CDR3 nucleotide sequence: TGCGCCAGCAGCCAGAATCTAAATAGCGGGAGGGAAGAGACCCAGTACTTC.

The chain carries TRBV7-3 and TRBJ2-6; D is perhaps TRBD1 (5 bases). Trimming stripped 3 bases from V and 4 bases from J, with 10 bases between. The germline V gene encodes CDR1 SGHTA and CDR2 FQGTGA. This CDR3 is built from 15 residues. The CDR3 DNA reads TGTGCCAGCAGCTTGGGGCCAGTCGGGGCCAACGTCCTGACTTTC. Translated: CASSLGPVGANVLTF.

CDR3 sequence: CASSQDRGLINEQFF. The CDR3 DNA is TGCGCCAGCAGCCAGGACAGGGGATTGATCAATGAGCAGTTCTTC. The chain has TRBV5-1 and TRBJ2-1, with 9 bases fitting TRBD1. Germline V gene sequence: CDR1 SGHRS, CDR2 YFSETQ. V dropped 4 bases and J dropped 6; count of bases not matched to a gene: 8. The CDR3 has 15 amino acids.

The chain recombines TRBV9 with TRBJ2-3; a weak D match, TRBD1 (5 bases). This CDR3 comprises 14 residues. Per germline, CDR1 SGDLS and CDR2 YYNGEE. Trimming shortened V by 3 bases and J by 1 base, and 9 bases separated the two germline ends. The DNA of the CDR3 is TGTGCCAGCAGCGGCAGGGATCGCACAGATACGCAGTATTTT. Protein: CASSGRDRTDTQYF.

This chain joins TRBV9 and TRBJ2-3; D remains ambiguous. The CDR3 has 16 amino acids. V shed 1 base and J shed 4 bases, with 16 bases lying between them. Looked up from germline, CDR1 is SGDLS and CDR2 is YYNGEE. CDR3 DNA: TGTGCCAGCAGCGTACCCCCACCAGAAGTTTCAGATACGCAGTATTTT. It encodes CASSVPPPEVSDTQYF. The full variable domain, completed using reference TRBV9 and TRBJ2-3, is DSGVTQTPKHLITATGQRVTLRCSPRSGDLSVYWYQQSLDQGLQFLIQYYNGEERAKGNILERFSAQQFPDLHSELNLSSLELGDSALYFCASSVPPPEVSDTQYFGPGTRLTVL.

This clone was recorded a few times. The chain couples TRBV6-4 to TRBJ1-6, with D hard to call. The CDR3 length is 13 residues. The V and J ends lost 1 base and 9 bases respectively, with 7 bases between them. From germline, CDR1 is MRHNA and CDR2 SNTAGT. CDR3 sequence reads: CASSDLIGSPLHF. DNA of the CDR3: TGTGCCAGCAGTGACTTGATCGGTTCACCCCTCCACTTT.

V usage is TRBV11-2 and J usage is TRBJ1-1; no clear D gene. The germline V gene encodes CDR1 SGHAT and CDR2 FQNNGV. CDR3 length: 15 amino acids. Between the trimmed V and J ends, which lost 3 bases and 4 bases, there was a span of 15 bases. In DNA form, the CDR3 reads TGTGCCAGCAGCTTGCGGTTTGACTCAGTCACTGAAGCTTTCTTT. It yields the protein CASSLRFDSVTEAFF.

This rearrangement joins TRBV29-1 to TRBJ1-1; the match to TRBD1 covers 7 bases. The trim removed 0 bases at V and 5 bases at J, leaving 12 bases unmatched. Germline CDR1 is SQVTM and CDR2 is ANQGSEA. The CDR3 sequence is 16 residues long. The CDR3 reads CSVEDSRGLYGTEAFF. The DNA for the CDR3 is TGCAGCGTTGAAGATTCCAGGGGGTTGTATGGTACTGAAGCTTTCTTT.

The chain joins TRBV9 to TRBJ2-1, with 14 bases fitting TRBD2. The ends lost 6 bases at V and 0 bases at J; junction bases unmatched: 11. This CDR3 is built from 19 residues. From germline, CDR1 is SGDLS and CDR2 YYNGEE. Here the CDR3 DNA reads TGTGCCAGCAAGAGGACCGGGACTAGCGGGGGAAGCTCCTACAATGAGCAGTTCTTC. Translated: CASKRTGTSGGSSYNEQFF.

The rearrangement joins TRBV2 to TRBJ1-1; D might be TRBD1 (5 bases). The germline V gene encodes CDR1 SNHLY and CDR2 FYNNEI. This CDR3 spans 13 amino acids. With 6 bases removed from V and 2 bases from J, the gap between germline ends came to 10 bases. CDR3 in DNA: TGTGCCAGCAGGGCTGACAGAAACACTGAAGCTTTCTTT. Amino acids: CASRADRNTEAFF. The full variable domain, completed using reference TRBV2 and TRBJ1-1, is EPEVTQTPSHQVTQMGQEVILRCVPISNHLYFYWYRQILGQKVEFLVSFYNNEISEKSEIFDDQFSVERPDGSNFTLKIRSTKLEDSAMYFCASRADRNTEAFFGQGTRLTVV.

This clone has only a few counts. This chain uses TRBV2 with TRBJ1-1, with D tentatively TRBD1 (5 bases). The V end lost 5 bases, the J end lost 1 base, and 8 bases lay between the germline ends. The germline gives CDR1 SNHLY, CDR2 FYNNEI. The CDR3 covers 13 residues. The CDR3 is CASSQTENTEAFF. CDR3 coding DNA: TGTGCCAGCAGTCAGACAGAGAACACTGAAGCTTTCTTT. Variable domain in full (rest from reference TRBV2 and TRBJ1-1): EPEVTQTPSHQVTQMGQEVILRCVPISNHLYFYWYRQILGQKVEFLVSFYNNEISEKSEIFDDQFSVERPDGSNFTLKIRSTKLEDSAMYFCASSQTENTEAFFGQGTRLTVV.

This chain joins TRBV27 and TRBJ2-3; 8 bases are shared with TRBD1. The CDR3 runs 16 residues. Germline values: CDR1 MNHEY, CDR2 SMNVEV (reference sequence). With V trimmed by 5 bases and J by 2 bases, 9 bases remained unmatched. The CDR3 spells CASSPDRGLLTDTQYF. DNA for the CDR3: TGTGCCAGCAGTCCCGACAGGGGCCTACTCACAGATACGCAGTATTTT.

This clone was seen a single time. This sequence joins TRBV19 and TRBJ2-1, with 11 bases that match TRBD1. This CDR3 has 14 residues. The V segment lost 4 bases and the J segment 6 bases; nucleotides outside the gene matches: 2. Germline assignment: CDR1 LNHDA and CDR2 SQIVND (reference sequence). The CDR3 DNA is TGTGCCAGTAGTAGGGACAGGGGGAGCAATGAGCAGTTCTTC. Translating it yields CASSRDRGSNEQFF.

This clone was counted once. The chain links TRBV28 to TRBJ2-3; 7 nucleotides match TRBD1. The CDR3 is 16 amino acids. Looked up from germline, CDR1 is MDHEN and CDR2 is SYDVKM. After removal of 5 bases from V and 4 bases from J, the junction contained 12 bases not matched to a gene. CDR3 amino acids: CASSNRQGRVPDTQYF. The CDR3 DNA reads TGTGCCAGCAGTAACCGACAGGGTAGGGTCCCAGATACGCAGTATTTT. Complete variable domain (other parts from reference TRBV28 and TRBJ2-3): DVKVTQSSRYLVKRTGEKVFLECVQDMDHENMFWYRQDPGLGLRLIYFSYDVKMKEKGDIPEGYSVSREKKERFSLILESASTNQTSMYLCASSNRQGRVPDTQYFGPGTRLTVL.

In this sample, this clone turned up once. V and J are TRBV27 and TRBJ2-5, with TRBD1 identical over 9 bases. From germline, CDR1 is MNHEY and CDR2 SMNVEV (reference sequence). The CDR3 is 16 residues long. V was pared by 2 bases and J by 3 bases, with 7 bases of the junction left unmatched. The CDR3 region has the DNA TGTGCCAGCAGTTTACCCCGGGACAGGGCGAAAGAGACCCAGTACTTC. It specifies CASSLPRDRAKETQYF.

J is TRBJ1-4 and V is TRBV7-9; no firm D call. Germline values: CDR1 SEHNR, CDR2 FQNEAQ (reference sequence). Trimming took 2 bases from V and 7 from J, leaving 8 bases between them. CDR3 length: 13 amino acids. This CDR3 reads CASSLMGSEKLFF. The CDR3 region has the DNA TGTGCCAGCAGCTTAATGGGGAGTGAAAAACTGTTTTTT. The full variable domain, its missing parts supplied by reference TRBV7-9 and TRBJ1-4, is DTGVSQNPRHKITKRGQNVTFRCDPISEHNRLYWYRQTLGQGPEFLTYFQNEAQLEKSRLLSDRFSAERPKGSFSTLEIQRTEQGDSAMYLCASSLMGSEKLFFGSGTQLSVL.

The rearrangement links TRBV20-1 to TRBJ1-3; D call uncertain. The CDR3 is 12 residues long. Trimming left V 3 bases short and J 2 bases short, with 5 bases between. Germline V CDR1 and CDR2: DFQATT, SNEGSKA (reference sequence). The CDR3 loop is CSASPTGNTIYF. DNA for the CDR3: TGCAGTGCTAGTCCTACTGGAAACACCATATATTTT.

The V call is TRBV7-2, the J call TRBJ1-6; TRBD1 is a possible D gene (5 bases). Germline V gene lookup returns CDR1 SGHTA and CDR2 FQGNSA. The CDR3 has 17 residues. The V and J ends lost 0 bases and 9 bases respectively, with 18 bases between them. The CDR3 DNA reads TGTGCCAGCAGCTTAGCCCCAGACCTAGGGGAAGGTTCACCCCTCCACTTT. Its translation is CASSLAPDLGEGSPLHF.

The chain uses TRBV28 and TRBJ2-7; a weak D match, TRBD1 (5 bases). The length of the CDR3 is 14 residues. The germline V gene has CDR1 MDHEN and CDR2 SYDVKM. The V end was cut by 5 bases, the J end by 1 base, with 12 bases between. CDR3: CASSLTGTSYEQYF. The CDR3 bases are TGTGCCAGCAGTCTCACAGGAACGTCCTACGAGCAGTACTTC. The full variable domain, in which reference TRBV28 and TRBJ2-7 provide the parts outside the CDR3, is DVKVTQSSRYLVKRTGEKVFLECVQDMDHENMFWYRQDPGLGLRLIYFSYDVKMKEKGDIPEGYSVSREKKERFSLILESASTNQTSMYLCASSLTGTSYEQYFGPGTRLTVT.

V usage is TRBV28 and J usage is TRBJ2-1, with TRBD1 matching over 7 bases. Germline V lookup: CDR1 MDHEN, CDR2 SYDVKM. CDR3 length: 14 amino acids. Trimming removed 2 bases from V and 8 bases from J; junction bases left unmatched: 6. The CDR3 nucleotides read TGTGCCAGCAGTTTAATAGGGGGCTTGGATGAGCAGTTCTTC. Translated, it gives CASSLIGGLDEQFF.